The clone carrying this T cell receptor beta chain was recorded many times. This record comes from a study of blood T cell repertoires in COVID-19. CDR1 is MNHEY and CDR2 is SVGAGI in the germline V gene. The CDR3 covers 15 residues. V lost 5 bases to trimming and J lost 7 bases, with 21 bases between them. Those enrolled, adults aged 18 to 89 years, came from 24 US areas. Some clones are missing from TCRdb's copy, which holds only in-frame ones; the method was immunoSEQ multiplex PCR. The sample consists of under 300,000 clones, around 87% of them appearing once. The chain employs TRBV6-5 and TRBJ2-7, with D maybe TRBD1 (6 bases). This receptor was taken from a woman aged 45-65 years who had recovered from COVID-19. Input material: PBMCs or T cells enriched from blood (not recorded which). The CDR3 nucleotides are TGTGCCAGCAGTACCCAACAGGGTTCCCCGGGAGAGCAGTACTTC. As protein: CASSTQQGSPGEQYF.